The clone carrying this T cell receptor beta chain was recorded a few times. The sample comes from a study of early T cells in non-severe SARS-CoV-2 infection. CDR1 and CDR2 from the germline V gene are LGHNA and YNFKEQ. V lost 0 bases and J lost 0, with 21 bases in between. The CDR3 runs to 20 residues. Each CDR3 protein is one row after TCRdb ran MiXCR on the 5' RACE reads. The data show tens of thousands of distinct CDR3 sequences, about 10% seen once. The source material was whole blood, sampled at baseline. This chain joins TRBV4-2 and TRBJ2-4; D is possibly TRBD2 (6 bases). The sequence was collected from an adult who was a healthcare worker with PCR-confirmed SARS-CoV-2 infection or an uninfected control (not recorded which). In DNA, the CDR3 is TGTGCCAGCAGCCAAGAAGGGCAGTCCGGGGGATCCCTAGCCAAAAACATTCAGTACTTC. Translating gives CASSQEGQSGGSLAKNIQYF.